This T cell receptor beta chain was captured in a study of shared clonotypes between healthy human individuals. At the level of the study: CD8 memory received one plate per donor, CD8 naive two, CD4 memory three and CD4 naive three. Study-wide results and limits: A limitation of the genetic and exposure-history diversity represented arose from few donors. Memory subsets had estimated richness that was generally smaller than that of naive subsets. The sampled material consisted only of blood, and tissue repertoires are likely to differ.

TCRdb keeps only in-frame clones here, not all; method: immunoSEQ multiplex PCR. Of some 1,100,000 clones listed, about 84% were seen once; the top ten hold around 0.47%. To note about this clone: The antigen remains unidentified.

The CDR3 consists of 14 residues. Germline V gene lookup returns CDR1 SNHLY and CDR2 FYNNEI. Trimming cost V 4 bases and J 4 bases, with 10 bases left between them. The source of this sequence is a man younger than 35 in good health. Some clones in this sample may be carry-over from other donors' samples. The V call is TRBV2, the J call TRBJ1-4; possibly TRBD1 for D (6 bases). The source material was memory CD4+ T cells from PBMCs. Subset reported: CD45RA-negative fraction. The CDR3 coding sequence is TGTGCCAGCAGTGGGGACATCCTTAATGAAAAACTGTTTTTT. Translated, it gives CASSGDILNEKLFF.